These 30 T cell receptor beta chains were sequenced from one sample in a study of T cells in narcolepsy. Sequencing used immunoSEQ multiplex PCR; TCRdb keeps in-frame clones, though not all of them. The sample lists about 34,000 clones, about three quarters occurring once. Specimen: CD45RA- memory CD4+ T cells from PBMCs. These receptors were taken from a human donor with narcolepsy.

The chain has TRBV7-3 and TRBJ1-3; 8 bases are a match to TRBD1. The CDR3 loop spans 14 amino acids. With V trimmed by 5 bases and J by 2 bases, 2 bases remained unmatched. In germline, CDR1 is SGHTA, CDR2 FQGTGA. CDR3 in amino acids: CASSADRAGNTIYF. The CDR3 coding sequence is TGTGCCAGCAGCGCGGACAGGGCTGGAAACACCATATATTTT.

Here the CDR3 reads CASSSSGQANGEAFF. The CDR3 DNA reads as TGTGCCAGCAGTAGCTCGGGACAGGCGAACGGTGAAGCTTTCTTT. The chain combines TRBV6-1 with TRBJ1-1, with 8 bases lining up with TRBD1. V lost 5 bases, J lost 7 bases, and 12 bases stayed unmatched. The V gene's germline CDR1 is MNHNS and CDR2 SASEGT. The CDR3 sequence is 15 residues long.

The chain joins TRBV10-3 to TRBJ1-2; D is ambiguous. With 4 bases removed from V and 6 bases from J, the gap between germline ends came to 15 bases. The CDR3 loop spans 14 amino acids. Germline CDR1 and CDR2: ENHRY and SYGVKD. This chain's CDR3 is CAISADPGLHGYTF. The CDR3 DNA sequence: TGTGCCATCAGTGCAGATCCAGGCCTACATGGCTACACCTTC.

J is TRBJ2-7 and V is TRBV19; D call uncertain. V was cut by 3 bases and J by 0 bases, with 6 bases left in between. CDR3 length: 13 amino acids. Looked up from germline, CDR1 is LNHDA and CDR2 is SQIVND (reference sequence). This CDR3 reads CASSIGHSYEQYF. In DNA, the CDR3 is TGTGCCAGTAGTATCGGGCACTCCTACGAGCAGTACTTC.

CDR3 in amino acids: CASSLLAGGREQYF. CDR3 DNA: TGTGCCAGCTCACTACTAGCGGGAGGGCGAGAGCAGTACTTC. The V call is TRBV18, the J call TRBJ2-7; 13 bases fit TRBD2. The CDR3 has 14 amino acids. V lost 4 bases, J lost 7 bases, and 4 bases stayed unmatched. Germline V gene sequence: CDR1 KGHSH, CDR2 LQKENI.

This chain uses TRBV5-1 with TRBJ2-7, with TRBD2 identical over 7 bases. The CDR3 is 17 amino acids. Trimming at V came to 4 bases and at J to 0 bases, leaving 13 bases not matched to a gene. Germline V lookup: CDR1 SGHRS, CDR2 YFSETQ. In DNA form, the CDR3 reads TGCGCCAGCAGCGCCTCGGGGGGAGCGAGGAGCTCCTACGAGCAGTACTTC. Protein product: CASSASGGARSSYEQYF.

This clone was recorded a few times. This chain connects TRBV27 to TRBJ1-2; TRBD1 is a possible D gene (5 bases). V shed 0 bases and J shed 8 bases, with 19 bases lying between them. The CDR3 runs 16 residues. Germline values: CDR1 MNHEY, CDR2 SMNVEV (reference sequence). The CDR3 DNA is TGTGCCAGCAGTTTATCGGCCAGGGAAGGCGCTAGAGGCTACACCTTC. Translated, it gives CASSLSAREGARGYTF.

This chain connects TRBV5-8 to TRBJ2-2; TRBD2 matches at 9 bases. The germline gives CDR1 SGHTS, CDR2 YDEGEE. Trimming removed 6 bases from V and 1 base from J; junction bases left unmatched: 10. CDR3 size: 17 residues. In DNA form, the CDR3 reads TGTGCCAGCACTCTTCCCCCTAGCGGGATGAACACCGGGGAGCTGTTTTTT. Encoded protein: CASTLPPSGMNTGELFF.

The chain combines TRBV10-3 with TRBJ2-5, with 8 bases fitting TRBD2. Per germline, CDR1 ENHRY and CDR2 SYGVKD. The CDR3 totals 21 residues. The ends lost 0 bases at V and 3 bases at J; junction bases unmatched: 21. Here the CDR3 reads CAISESGNRWSPGGPEETQYF. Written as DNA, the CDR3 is TGTGCCATCAGTGAGTCGGGGAACAGATGGAGCCCGGGGGGGCCGGAAGAGACCCAGTACTTC.

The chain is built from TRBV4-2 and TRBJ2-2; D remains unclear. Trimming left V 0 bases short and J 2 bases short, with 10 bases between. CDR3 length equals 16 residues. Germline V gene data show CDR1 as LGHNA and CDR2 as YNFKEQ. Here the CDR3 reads CASSQERTGNTGELFF. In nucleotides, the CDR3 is TGTGCCAGCAGCCAAGAACGGACGGGCAACACCGGGGAGCTGTTTTTT.

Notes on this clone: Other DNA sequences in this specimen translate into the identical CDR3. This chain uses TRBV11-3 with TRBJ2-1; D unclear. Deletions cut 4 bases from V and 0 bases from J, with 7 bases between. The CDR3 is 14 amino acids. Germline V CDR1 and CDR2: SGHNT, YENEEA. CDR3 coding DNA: TGTGCCAGCAGCTCGGGTAGCTCCTACAATGAGCAGTTCTTC. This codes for CASSSGSSYNEQFF.

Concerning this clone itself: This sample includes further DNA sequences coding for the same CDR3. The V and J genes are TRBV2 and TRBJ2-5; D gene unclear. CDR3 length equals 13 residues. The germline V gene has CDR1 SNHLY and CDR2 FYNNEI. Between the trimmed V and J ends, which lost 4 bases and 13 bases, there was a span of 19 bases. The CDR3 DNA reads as TGTGCCAGCAGTGTCAGCCCTCTCGGTACACGGTACTTC. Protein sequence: CASSVSPLGTRYF.

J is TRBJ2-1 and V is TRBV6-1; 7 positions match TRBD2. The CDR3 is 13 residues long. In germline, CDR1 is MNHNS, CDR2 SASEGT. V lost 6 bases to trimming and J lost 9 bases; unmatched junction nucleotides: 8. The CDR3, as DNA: TGTGCCAGCAGCCGTGGACTAGAGGGTGAGCAGTTCTTC. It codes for CASSRGLEGEQFF.

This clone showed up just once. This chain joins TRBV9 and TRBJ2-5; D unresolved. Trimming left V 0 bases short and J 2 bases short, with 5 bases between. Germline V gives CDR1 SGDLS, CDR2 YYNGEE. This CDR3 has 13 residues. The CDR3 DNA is TGTGCCAGCAGCGTAGACATACAAGAGACCCAGTACTTC. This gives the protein CASSVDIQETQYF.

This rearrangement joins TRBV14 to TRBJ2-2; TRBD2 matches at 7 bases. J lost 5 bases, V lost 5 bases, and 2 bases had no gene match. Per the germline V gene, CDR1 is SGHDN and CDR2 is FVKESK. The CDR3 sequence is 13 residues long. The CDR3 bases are TGTGCCAGCAGCGTAGCGGGTACCGGGGAGCTGTTTTTT. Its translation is CASSVAGTGELFF.

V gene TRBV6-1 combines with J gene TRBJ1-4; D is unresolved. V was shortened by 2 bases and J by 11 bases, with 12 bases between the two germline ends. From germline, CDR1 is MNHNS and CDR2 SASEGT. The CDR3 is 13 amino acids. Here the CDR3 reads CASSELFAEKLFF. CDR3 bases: TGTGCCAGCAGTGAACTTTTTGCGGAGAAACTGTTTTTT.

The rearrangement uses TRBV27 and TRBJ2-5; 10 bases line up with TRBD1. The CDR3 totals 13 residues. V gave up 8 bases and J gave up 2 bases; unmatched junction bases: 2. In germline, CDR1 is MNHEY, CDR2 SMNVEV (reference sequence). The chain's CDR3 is CASGQGVQETQYF. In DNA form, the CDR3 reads TGTGCCAGCGGACAGGGGGTTCAAGAGACCCAGTACTTC.

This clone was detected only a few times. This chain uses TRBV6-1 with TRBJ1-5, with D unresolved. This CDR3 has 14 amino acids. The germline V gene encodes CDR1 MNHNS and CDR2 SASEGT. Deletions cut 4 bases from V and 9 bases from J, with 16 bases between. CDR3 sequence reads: CASSAREGSTPQHF. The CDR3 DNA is TGTGCCAGCAGTGCCCGGGAGGGCTCGACGCCCCAGCATTTT.

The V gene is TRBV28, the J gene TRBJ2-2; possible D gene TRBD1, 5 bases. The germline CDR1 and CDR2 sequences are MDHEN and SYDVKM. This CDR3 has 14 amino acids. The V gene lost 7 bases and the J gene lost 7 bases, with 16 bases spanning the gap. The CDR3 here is CASTSTDRIGELFF. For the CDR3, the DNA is TGTGCCAGCACGTCGACAGATCGAATCGGGGAGCTGTTTTTT.

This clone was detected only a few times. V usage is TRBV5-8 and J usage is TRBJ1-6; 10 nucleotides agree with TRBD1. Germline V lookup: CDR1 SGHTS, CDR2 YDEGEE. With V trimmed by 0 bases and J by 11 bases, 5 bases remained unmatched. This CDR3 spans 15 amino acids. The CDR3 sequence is CASSLAGQGNTPLHF. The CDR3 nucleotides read TGTGCCAGCAGCTTGGCGGGACAGGGGAATACACCCCTCCACTTT.

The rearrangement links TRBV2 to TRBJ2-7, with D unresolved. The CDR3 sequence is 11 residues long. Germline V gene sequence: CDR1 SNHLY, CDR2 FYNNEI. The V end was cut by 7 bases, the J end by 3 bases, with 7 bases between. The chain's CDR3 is CASKGGYEQYF. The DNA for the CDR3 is TGTGCCAGCAAAGGCGGCTACGAGCAGTACTTC.

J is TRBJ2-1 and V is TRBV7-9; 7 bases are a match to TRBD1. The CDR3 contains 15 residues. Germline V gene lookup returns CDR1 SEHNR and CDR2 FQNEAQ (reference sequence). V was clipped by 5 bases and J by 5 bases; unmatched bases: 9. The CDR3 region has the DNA TGTGCCAGCAGCAGAGGCGGACAGGACAACAATGAGCAGTTCTTC. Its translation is CASSRGGQDNNEQFF.

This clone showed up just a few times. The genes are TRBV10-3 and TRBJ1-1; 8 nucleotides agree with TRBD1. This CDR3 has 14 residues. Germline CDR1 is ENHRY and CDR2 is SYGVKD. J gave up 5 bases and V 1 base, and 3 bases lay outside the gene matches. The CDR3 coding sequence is TGTGCCATCAGTGAGTACAGGGGGGAAACTGAAGCTTTCTTT. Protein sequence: CAISEYRGETEAFF.

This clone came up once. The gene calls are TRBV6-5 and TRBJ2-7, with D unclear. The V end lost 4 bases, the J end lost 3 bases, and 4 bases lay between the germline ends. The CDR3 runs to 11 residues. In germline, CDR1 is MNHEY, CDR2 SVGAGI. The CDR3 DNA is TGTGCCAGCAGTTGGGGCTACGAGCAGTACTTC. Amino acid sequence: CASSWGYEQYF.

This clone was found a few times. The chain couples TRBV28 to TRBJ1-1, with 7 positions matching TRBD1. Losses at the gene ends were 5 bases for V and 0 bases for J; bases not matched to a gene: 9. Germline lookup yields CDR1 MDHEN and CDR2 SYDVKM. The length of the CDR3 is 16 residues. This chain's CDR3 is CASSRPVGTVNTEAFF. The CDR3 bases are TGTGCCAGCAGTCGGCCTGTGGGGACAGTGAACACTGAAGCTTTCTTT.

As DNA, the CDR3 is TGTGCCAGCAGACCGACAGGGAACACTGAAGCTTTCTTT. It yields the protein CASRPTGNTEAFF. The chain is built from TRBV6-1 and TRBJ1-1; perhaps TRBD1 as D (6 bases). Trimming took 6 bases from V and 1 from J, leaving 9 bases between them. Germline CDR1 is MNHNS and CDR2 is SASEGT. The CDR3 contains 13 residues.

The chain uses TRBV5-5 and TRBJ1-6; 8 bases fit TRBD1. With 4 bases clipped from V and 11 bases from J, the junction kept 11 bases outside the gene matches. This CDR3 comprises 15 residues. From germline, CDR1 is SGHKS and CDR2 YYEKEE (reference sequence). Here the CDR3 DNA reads TGTGCCAGCAGCGGATCCCGACAGGGGAATACACCCCTCCACTTT. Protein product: CASSGSRQGNTPLHF.

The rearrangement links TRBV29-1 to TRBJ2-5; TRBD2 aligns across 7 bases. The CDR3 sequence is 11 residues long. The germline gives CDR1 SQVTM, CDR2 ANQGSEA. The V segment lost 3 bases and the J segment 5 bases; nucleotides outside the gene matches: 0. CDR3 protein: CSVEGGETQYF. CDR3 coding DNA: TGCAGCGTTGAGGGGGGGGAGACCCAGTACTTC.

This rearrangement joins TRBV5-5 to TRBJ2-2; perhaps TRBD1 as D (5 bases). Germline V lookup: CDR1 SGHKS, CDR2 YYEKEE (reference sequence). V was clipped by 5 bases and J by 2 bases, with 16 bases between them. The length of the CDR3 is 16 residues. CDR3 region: CASSSTGLGNTGELFF. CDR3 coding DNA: TGTGCCAGCAGTTCCACAGGTCTCGGCAACACCGGGGAGCTGTTTTTT.

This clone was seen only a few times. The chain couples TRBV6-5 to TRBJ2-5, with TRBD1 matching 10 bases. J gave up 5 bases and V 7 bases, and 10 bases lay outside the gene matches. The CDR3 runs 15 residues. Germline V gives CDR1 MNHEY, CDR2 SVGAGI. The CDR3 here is CASNLGTGASETQYF. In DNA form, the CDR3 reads TGTGCCAGCAATCTTGGGACAGGGGCATCCGAGACCCAGTACTTC.